This is a list of T cell receptor beta chains from one sample in a study of cytomegalovirus exposure and HLA in healthy donors. Produced via immunoSEQ multiplex PCR; TCRdb's table is partial and in-frame only. The sample has 100,000 to 150,000 clones, over 70% seen once. Source material: PBMCs. These receptors were obtained from a woman aged 45-59 years in good health and CMV-seronegative. Each CDR3 is given with its conserved first and last residue. The order of the fields is V gene, J gene, D gene, clone size, CDR3 DNA, CDR3 protein. A D gene is named only where the DNA matches it firmly. Rows may omit the clone size; those that give it use once, few, many or a size class.

>TRBV19|TRBJ2-1|.|.
TGTGCCAGTAGTATAGGGCAAATCGGAGCGGATGAGCAGTTCTTC
CASSIGQIGADEQFF
>TRBV7-2|TRBJ2-5|TRBD2|.
TGTGCCAGCAGCTTAGTTGGGGGGACTAGGGCTTTCCTAAAAGAGACCCAGTACTTC
CASSLVGGTRAFLKETQYF
>TRBV15|TRBJ2-5|.|.
TGTGCCACCAGCAGAGAGGGCCTAAGGGGAGAGACCCAGTACTTC
CATSREGLRGETQYF
>TRBV9|TRBJ2-7|.|.
TGTGCCAGCAGCGTACTAGGGGGATCCTACGAGCAGTACTTC
CASSVLGGSYEQYF
>TRBV7-9|TRBJ2-7|TRBD1|many
TGTGCCAGCAGCGGGACAGGCTACGAGCAGTACTTC
CASSGTGYEQYF
>TRBV7-9|TRBJ1-2|TRBD1|few
TGTGCCAGCAGCTTGGGGAACAGGGGAGCAGGCTATGGCTACACCTTC
CASSLGNRGAGYGYTF
>TRBV28|TRBJ2-7|TRBD2|.
TGTGCCAGCAAGGACCTGCTGCGGGGGGAGCAGTACTTC
CASKDLLRGEQYF
>TRBV4-3|TRBJ2-1|TRBD2|few
TGCGCCAGCAGCCAAAGAATTCTCGCGGGGGGCCCTAATGAGCAGTTCTTC
CASSQRILAGGPNEQFF
>TRBV28|TRBJ2-7|TRBD1|.
TGTGCCAGCTTAAAGACAGGGGGCGCCTACGAGCAGTACTTC
CASLKTGGAYEQYF
>TRBV28|TRBJ2-7|TRBD2|few
TGTGCCAGCAGACTTAGCGGGATGGCCTACGAGCAGTACTTC
CASRLSGMAYEQYF
>TRBV5-1|TRBJ1-5|TRBD1|few
TGCGCCAGCAGCCCGGGACAGGGGTCCGATCAGCCCCAGCATTTT
CASSPGQGSDQPQHF
>TRBV28|TRBJ2-1|TRBD1|.
TGTGCCAGCAGGGGCTCCGGGACAGGATACAATGAGCAGTTCTTC
CASRGSGTGYNEQFF
>TRBV27|TRBJ2-2|TRBD2|.
TGTGCCAGAAGACTAGCGGGCCCAAAAGGCACCGGGGAGCTGTTTTTT
CARRLAGPKGTGELFF
>TRBV10-3|TRBJ2-7|.|.
TGTGCCATCAGTGATTCGGGGGAATCCTACGAGCAGTACTTC
CAISDSGESYEQYF
>TRBV9|TRBJ2-7|TRBD2|once
TGTGCCAGCAGCGTAGCGCTAGCGGACTCCTACGAGCAGTACTTC
CASSVALADSYEQYF
>TRBV13|TRBJ2-1|.|.
TGTGCCAGCAGCTTAGGCCTCGGGAATGAGCAGTTCTTC
CASSLGLGNEQFF
>TRBV28|TRBJ1-2|.|.
TGTGCCAGCGACGGGGCTAACTATGGCTACACCTTC
CASDGANYGYTF
>TRBV9|TRBJ1-1|.|few
TGTGCCAGCACCAGGGATTTGAACACTGAAGCTTTCTTT
CASTRDLNTEAFF
>TRBV2|TRBJ2-1|TRBD2|.
TGTGCCAGCAGTGTACCTAGCGGGATCAATGAGCAGTTCTTC
CASSVPSGINEQFF
>TRBV7-8|TRBJ2-1|TRBD2|.
TGTGCCAGCAGCCCCTTTGCGGGGGGGCCCTCCTACAATGAGCAGTTCTTC
CASSPFAGGPSYNEQFF
>TRBV27|TRBJ2-7|TRBD2|.
TGTGCCAGCTCGAGGCTAGCGGGAACCCCCTCCCACGAGCAGTACTTC
CASSRLAGTPSHEQYF
>TRBV4-2|TRBJ2-5|TRBD2|.
TGTGCCAGCAGCCAAGGTCTAGCGGTGGGAGAGGGGGAGACCCAGTACTTC
CASSQGLAVGEGETQYF
>TRBV6-6|TRBJ2-7|TRBD2|few
TGTGCCAGCAGGGGGCTAGCGGGAGGTGCCTACGAGCAGTACTTC
CASRGLAGGAYEQYF
>TRBV6-1|TRBJ2-1|TRBD2|.
TGTGCCAGCAGTGTGGGACTAGACTTCTACAATGAGCAGTTCTTC
CASSVGLDFYNEQFF
>TRBV25-1|TRBJ1-2|TRBD1|.
TGTGCCAGCAGCGCAGCACGACAGGGCGGTGGCTACACCTTC
CASSAARQGGGYTF
>TRBV10-3|TRBJ1-2|TRBD1|.
TGTGCCATCAGTGAGACCTCCGGGACAGGGCCAGAGCGCTACACCTTC
CAISETSGTGPERYTF
>TRBV28|TRBJ2-4|TRBD2|few
TGTGCCAGCAGTTTTTGGGGAGGGTACATTCAGTACTTC
CASSFWGGYIQYF
>TRBV6-6|TRBJ1-4|TRBD1|.
TGTGCCAGCAGTTCCCCTCGGGACAGGGGTAATGAAAAACTGTTTTTT
CASSSPRDRGNEKLFF
>TRBV10-3|TRBJ2-5|.|once
TGTGCCATCAGTGATGTCGCGGTGCAAGAGACCCAGTACTTC
CAISDVAVQETQYF
>TRBV7-2|TRBJ1-1|.|.
TGTGCCAGCAGCTTAGGCTTGTACTTTGGGAACACTGAAGCTTTCTTT
CASSLGLYFGNTEAFF
>TRBV4-2|TRBJ1-4|.|.
TGTGCCAGCAGCCACCCAGAAGAAAAACTGTTTTTT
CASSHPEEKLFF
>TRBV2|TRBJ2-7|.|few
TGTGCCAGCAGTGGTGAGACTAGTTCCTACGAGCAGTACTTC
CASSGETSSYEQYF
>TRBV30|TRBJ2-3|.|.
TGTGCCTGGAGTCAGGGAGATACGCAGTATTTT
CAWSQGDTQYF
>TRBV29-1|TRBJ2-3|.|.
TGCAGCGTTACTCAACAGGGCAGCACAGATACGCAGTATTTT
CSVTQQGSTDTQYF
>TRBV2|TRBJ2-4|.|.
TGTGCCAGCAAAGATAGCGCGGGGTTTGGGGTAGCCAAAAACATTCAGTACTTC
CASKDSAGFGVAKNIQYF
>TRBV5-1|TRBJ2-1|TRBD2|.
TGCGCCAGCAGCTTGGAAGGGGCAGCGGGAGGAATCCATGAGCAGTTCTTC
CASSLEGAAGGIHEQFF
>TRBV18|TRBJ2-7|.|.
TGTGCCAGCTCCCTAAACACTCAGGGGATGGACGAGCAGTACTTC
CASSLNTQGMDEQYF
>TRBV28|TRBJ1-5|.|.
TGTGCCAGCAGTTTACTAGTTACCAATCAGCCCCAGCATTTT
CASSLLVTNQPQHF
>TRBV28|TRBJ1-2|.|.
TGTGCCAGCAGTTTATGGCGGGGGTCAACCTATGGCTACACCTTC
CASSLWRGSTYGYTF
>TRBV10-3|TRBJ2-1|TRBD2|few
TGTGCCACCAGGGAGCCCGGGACTAGCGGGCTCCAGTTCTTC
CATREPGTSGLQFF